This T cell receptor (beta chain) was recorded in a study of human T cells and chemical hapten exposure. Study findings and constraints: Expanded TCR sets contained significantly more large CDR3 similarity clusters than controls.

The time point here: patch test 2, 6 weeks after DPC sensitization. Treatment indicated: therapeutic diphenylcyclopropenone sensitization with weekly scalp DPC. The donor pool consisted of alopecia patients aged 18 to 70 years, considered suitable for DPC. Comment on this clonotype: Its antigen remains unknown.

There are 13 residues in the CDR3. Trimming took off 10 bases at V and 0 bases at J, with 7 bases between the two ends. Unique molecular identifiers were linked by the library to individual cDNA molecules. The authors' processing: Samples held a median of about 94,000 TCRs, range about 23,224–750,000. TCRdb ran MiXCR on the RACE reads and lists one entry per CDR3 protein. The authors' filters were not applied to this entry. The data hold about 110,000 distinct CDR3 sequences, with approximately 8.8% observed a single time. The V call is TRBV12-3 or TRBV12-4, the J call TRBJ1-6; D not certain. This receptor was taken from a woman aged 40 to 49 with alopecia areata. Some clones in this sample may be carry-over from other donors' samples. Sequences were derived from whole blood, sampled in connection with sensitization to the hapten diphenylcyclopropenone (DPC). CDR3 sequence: CATASSYNSPLHF. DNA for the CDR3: TGTGCCACAGCGAGCTCCTATAATTCACCCCTCCACTTT.